This TCR beta chain was observed in a study of OX40 agonist ivuxolimab in advanced cancers. Study-wide context: Treatment of patients was with ivuxolimab, an agonistic anti-OX40 (CD134) antibody. Overall study findings and caveats: There were, on average, more expanded clones in CD8+ T cells than in CD4+. Expanded peripheral T cell antigen specificity was not determined.

This clone was seen only once. The antigen is undetermined. The germline V and J ends were trimmed by 4 bases and 0 bases, with 9 bases remaining between them. The CDR3 spans 15 residues. From germline, CDR1 is MNHNS and CDR2 SASEGT. Profiling relied on immunoSEQ multiplex PCR, and the TCRdb table lists in-frame clones only, not all of them. In the table there are about 28,000 clones, approximately 88% of which are singletons. The cohort excluded patients with autoimmune disease history or systemic immunosuppression. The sample consisted of CD4+ or CD8+ T cells sorted from blood, taken in a trial of the OX40 agonist ivuxolimab. The TCR originated in an adult with an advanced solid tumor such as melanoma, head and neck, liver or kidney cancer. This chain uses TRBV6-1 with TRBJ1-4; the D gene is possibly TRBD1 (6 bases). As DNA, the CDR3 is TGTGCCAGCAGTGTAGCAGGGGCAACTAATGAAAAACTGTTTTTT. Translating gives CASSVAGATNEKLFF.